These 30 T cell receptor beta chains were all obtained from the same sample, sequenced in a study of cytomegalovirus exposure and HLA in healthy donors (dated by TCRdb to the late 2010s). The method was the immunoSEQ multiplex PCR assay. For the multiplex PCR, a mixture combining 60 forward primers for TCR Vbeta segments and 13 reverse primers for TCR Jbeta segments was used. TCRdb obtained this table from immuneACCESS and retained in-frame rearrangements with V and J assigned. These tables miss some clones; where compared with another copy, unresolved V genes account for less than half of the shortfall, and the remainder is unexplained. Here the sample has some 190,000 clones; more than 60% occur a single time. 1.4% of the sample belongs to the ten largest clones. Sequencing used PBMCs. These receptors all come from a man younger than 35 in good health and CMV-seronegative.

This clone was observed once. The chain uses TRBV4-2 and TRBJ2-7; 7 nucleotides agree with TRBD1. The CDR3 extends over 17 amino acids. Per germline, CDR1 LGHNA and CDR2 YNFKEQ. V shed 2 bases, J shed 5 bases, and the junction held 15 bases outside the gene matches. The CDR3 DNA is TGTGCCAGCAGCCAATGGGCCCCACAGGGGAATGTCGACGAGCAGTACTTC. Translating gives CASSQWAPQGNVDEQYF.

V usage is TRBV7-9 and J usage is TRBJ2-5, with D possibly matching TRBD2 (6 bases). Trimming stripped 5 bases from V and 5 bases from J, with 18 bases between. This CDR3 is built from 15 residues. The V gene's germline CDR1 is SEHNR and CDR2 FQNEAQ (reference sequence). The CDR3 DNA sequence: TGTGCCAGCAGCCAAATTACGGGAGTCACGGAGACCCAGTACTTC. It is translated as CASSQITGVTETQYF.

The V call is TRBV5-4, the J call TRBJ2-7, with D perhaps TRBD1 (5 bases). V was shortened by 0 bases and J by 3 bases, with 7 bases between the two germline ends. Germline CDR1 reads SGHNT; CDR2 reads YYREEE (reference sequence). The CDR3 covers 13 residues. The CDR3 here is CASSLGGDYEQYF. The CDR3 DNA reads as TGTGCCAGCAGCTTGGGGGGCGACTACGAGCAGTACTTC.

The V and J genes are TRBV18 and TRBJ2-7, with D unclear. This CDR3 has 12 residues. Germline V gene data show CDR1 as KGHSH and CDR2 as LQKENI. V lost 6 bases and J lost 7, with 13 bases in between. The CDR3 loop is CASSADLQEQYF. CDR3 bases: TGTGCCAGCTCCGCGGATCTACAAGAGCAGTACTTC.

As DNA, the CDR3 is TGCGCCAGCAGCCTAAGCGGGGCGGGAGGTGTCGAGTACTTC. Residues: CASSLSGAGGVEYF. The chain carries TRBV4-1 and TRBJ2-5; TRBD2 aligns across 8 bases. The V gene end was trimmed by 4 bases and the J gene end by 12 bases; junction bases not matched to a gene: 13. The germline CDR1 and CDR2 sequences are MGHRA and YSYEKL. The CDR3 is 14 amino acids.

This clone is a singleton in its sample. The rearrangement links TRBV15 to TRBJ2-7; possibly TRBD2 for D (5 bases). With 2 bases removed from V and 7 bases from J, the gap between germline ends came to 18 bases. Germline assignment: CDR1 LNHNV and CDR2 YYDKDF (reference sequence). The CDR3 loop spans 15 amino acids. The CDR3 DNA reads as TGTGCCACCAGCAGACTACAAACTAGAGCAGAGGAGCAGTACTTC. Amino acid sequence: CATSRLQTRAEEQYF.

This clone was detected only once. The CDR3 protein is CASALDRAPNYGYTF. In nucleotides, the CDR3 is TGCGCCAGCGCCCTAGACAGGGCCCCAAACTATGGCTACACCTTC. The chain carries TRBV5-1 and TRBJ1-2; 7 bases map to TRBD1. The CDR3 has 15 amino acids. The germline CDR1 and CDR2 sequences are SGHRS and YFSETQ. The V gene end was trimmed by 7 bases and the J gene end by 2 bases; junction bases not matched to a gene: 11.

This chain joins TRBV29-1 and TRBJ2-7; D is uncertain. The germline V and J ends were trimmed by 0 bases and 2 bases, with 8 bases remaining between them. This CDR3 is 13 amino acids long. The germline V gene encodes CDR1 SQVTM and CDR2 ANQGSEA. In DNA, the CDR3 is TGCAGCGTTGAAGATCGGGTGACCTACGAGCAGTACTTC. Translated, it gives CSVEDRVTYEQYF.

The rearrangement links TRBV29-1 to TRBJ1-2; D remains unclear. The CDR3 is 11 residues long. Germline assignment: CDR1 SQVTM and CDR2 ANQGSEA. Trimming left V 4 bases short and J 3 bases short, with 6 bases between. For the CDR3, the DNA is TGCAGCGTTGGGGCAGACTATGGCTACACCTTC. It translates to CSVGADYGYTF.

V and J are TRBV6-5 and TRBJ2-7; maybe TRBD2 (6 bases). Germline lookup yields CDR1 MNHEY and CDR2 SVGAGI. The length of the CDR3 is 12 residues. The V end was cut by 6 bases, the J end by 3 bases, with 9 bases between. The CDR3 DNA reads as TGTGCCAGCAGCAACGGGGGCTACGAGCAGTACTTC. This codes for CASSNGGYEQYF.

The V gene is TRBV27, the J gene TRBJ2-7; TRBD2 is a possible D gene (5 bases). The CDR3 spans 14 residues. Germline CDR1 MNHEY, CDR2 SMNVEV (reference sequence). Between the trimmed V and J ends, which lost 1 base and 2 bases, there was a span of 9 bases. The CDR3 region has the DNA TGTGCCAGCAGTTTATTCGGAGCGGCCTACGAGCAGTACTTC. This sequence encodes CASSLFGAAYEQYF.

The genes are TRBV10-3 and TRBJ2-5, with a weak D call TRBD2 (6 bases). CDR1 is ENHRY, CDR2 SYGVKD, per germline. CDR3 length: 13 residues. V was cut by 9 bases and J by 0 bases, with 11 bases left in between. The CDR3 spells CAIAGTHQETQYF. In nucleotides, the CDR3 is TGTGCCATAGCGGGCACCCACCAAGAGACCCAGTACTTC.

In nucleotides, the CDR3 is TGTGCCAGCAGCCGCATGACAGGGATCTACAATGAGCAGTTCTTC. As protein: CASSRMTGIYNEQFF. This chain uses TRBV5-6 with TRBJ2-1; 7 bases align to TRBD1. This CDR3 has 15 amino acids. With V trimmed by 4 bases and J by 3 bases, 7 bases remained unmatched. The V gene's germline CDR1 is SGHDT and CDR2 YYEEEE.

V usage is TRBV11-2 and J usage is TRBJ1-3; 7 bases align to TRBD1. CDR1 is SGHAT and CDR2 is FQNNGV in the germline V gene. Germline trimming cut 4 bases from V and 0 bases from J; bases unmatched to any gene: 9. This CDR3 contains 17 residues. The chain's CDR3 is CASSSHRGGNSGNTIYF. CDR3 nucleotide sequence: TGTGCCAGCAGCTCCCACAGGGGCGGGAACTCTGGAAACACCATATATTTT.

This chain connects TRBV7-9 to TRBJ1-2, with 9 bases matching TRBD1. CDR3 length: 13 residues. From germline, CDR1 is SEHNR and CDR2 FQNEAQ (reference sequence). Trimming at V came to 3 bases and at J to 8 bases, leaving 4 bases not matched to a gene. CDR3 nucleotides: TGTGCCAGCAGCTTCGACAGGGGGGAGGGCTACACCTTC. Translated: CASSFDRGEGYTF.

The J gene is TRBJ2-7, the V gene TRBV7-9, with a tentative D call TRBD1 (5 bases). V shed 5 bases and J shed 3 bases, with 11 bases lying between them. The CDR3 is made up of 13 amino acids. Germline CDR1 is SEHNR and CDR2 is FQNEAQ (reference sequence). The CDR3 protein is CASSPPGNYEQYF. In nucleotides, the CDR3 is TGTGCCAGCAGCCCACCAGGGAACTACGAGCAGTACTTC.

Comment on this clone: Other DNA sequences in the sample encode the same CDR3. V usage is TRBV9 and J usage is TRBJ2-7; a weak D match, TRBD2 (5 bases). There are 14 residues in the CDR3. Germline V gives CDR1 SGDLS, CDR2 YYNGEE. The V gene lost 0 bases and the J gene lost 0 bases, with 7 bases spanning the gap. The CDR3 region is CASSVGGSSYEQYF. DNA of the CDR3: TGTGCCAGCAGCGTAGGAGGGAGCTCCTACGAGCAGTACTTC. The variable domain in full, with the rest retrieved from reference TRBV9 and TRBJ2-7, is DSGVTQTPKHLITATGQRVTLRCSPRSGDLSVYWYQQSLDQGLQFLIQYYNGEERAKGNILERFSAQQFPDLHSELNLSSLELGDSALYFCASSVGGSSYEQYFGPGTRLTVT.

This clone turned up a few times. The genes are TRBV4-1 and TRBJ2-2; TRBD2 matches 11 bases. Germline V gives CDR1 MGHRA, CDR2 YSYEKL. The CDR3 has 16 amino acids. V shed 0 bases, J shed 9 bases, and the junction held 6 bases outside the gene matches. CDR3 bases: TGCGCCAGCAGCCAAGAGAAGACTAGCGGGAACTGGGAGCTGTTTTTT. Protein product: CASSQEKTSGNWELFF.

This sequence joins TRBV6-1 and TRBJ2-7, with 10 nucleotides matching TRBD1. CDR1 MNHNS and CDR2 SASEGT come from the germline V gene. The J segment lost 3 bases and the V segment lost 3 bases, leaving 2 bases of the junction unmatched. This CDR3 has 14 amino acids. The CDR3 DNA is TGTGCCAGCAGTGATGGGACAGGGGTCTACGAGCAGTACTTC. Encoded protein: CASSDGTGVYEQYF.

The V gene is TRBV2, the J gene TRBJ1-5; perhaps TRBD1 as D (6 bases). Trimming took off 3 bases at V and 7 bases at J, with 10 bases between the two ends. CDR3 length: 13 amino acids. The germline V gene has CDR1 SNHLY and CDR2 FYNNEI. The CDR3 is CASSDPDRQPQHF. DNA for the CDR3: TGTGCCAGCAGTGACCCGGACAGACAGCCCCAGCATTTT.

The CDR3 region has the DNA TGTGCCAGCAGCTTTCACTCAGCGACTGAAGCTTTCTTT. Protein sequence: CASSFHSATEAFF. This chain links TRBV7-8 with TRBJ1-1; D remains ambiguous. CDR3 length equals 13 residues. Germline CDR1 is SGHVS and CDR2 is FQNEAQ. V was cut by 3 bases and J by 5 bases, with 10 bases left in between.

The chain combines TRBV5-6 with TRBJ2-1; 10 bases fit TRBD1. CDR3 length: 17 residues. Trimming at V came to 2 bases and at J to 8 bases, leaving 13 bases not matched to a gene. Germline CDR1 and CDR2: SGHDT and YYEEEE. DNA for the CDR3: TGTGCCAGCAGCTTCTCCGGCGGCGGACAGGGGGACTATGAGCAGTTCTTC. Protein: CASSFSGGGQGDYEQFF.

The chain combines TRBV7-8 with TRBJ2-7; a weak D match, TRBD1 (8 bases). Per the germline V gene, CDR1 is SGHVS and CDR2 is FQNEAQ. V dropped 5 bases and J dropped 3 bases, with 14 bases sitting between them. The CDR3 runs 14 residues. CDR3 in amino acids: CASSQRDRHYEQYF. For the CDR3, the DNA is TGTGCCAGCAGCCAGCGGGACAGGCACTACGAGCAGTACTTC.

The chain employs TRBV30 and TRBJ2-3, with TRBD2 matching over 12 bases. The CDR3 has 16 amino acids. Germline CDR1 GTSNPN, CDR2 SVGIG (reference sequence). The trim removed 2 bases at V and 7 bases at J, leaving 10 bases unmatched. The CDR3 region is CAWSPGTSGRMNTQYF. The CDR3 bases are TGTGCCTGGAGTCCCGGGACTAGCGGGCGCATGAATACGCAGTATTTT.

The chain has TRBV7-9 and TRBJ2-7; D remains ambiguous. Trimming took off 5 bases at V and 4 bases at J, with 12 bases between the two ends. The germline V gene encodes CDR1 SEHNR and CDR2 FQNEAQ (reference sequence). The CDR3 runs to 13 residues. The CDR3 sequence: CASSPQYVYEQYF. The CDR3 DNA follows: TGTGCCAGCAGCCCACAATACGTTTACGAGCAGTACTTC.

The chain recombines TRBV6-5 with TRBJ1-6; a possible D gene is TRBD1 (6 bases). The V end lost 4 bases, the J end lost 7 bases, and 17 bases lay between the germline ends. Germline values: CDR1 MNHEY, CDR2 SVGAGI. The CDR3 sequence is 16 residues long. The CDR3 region is CASSSSTGRPNSPLHF. Written as DNA, the CDR3 is TGTGCCAGCAGTTCGTCGACAGGAAGACCCAATTCACCCCTCCACTTT.

Note on this clone: Different DNA sequences within this sample yield the same CDR3. V gene TRBV30 combines with J gene TRBJ1-1; 8 bases fit TRBD1. Unmatched junction bases numbered 2, after V lost 3 bases and J lost 5 bases. This CDR3 region has 12 residues. CDR1 is GTSNPN, CDR2 SVGIG, per germline (reference sequence). CDR3 amino acids: CAWSRGRTEAFF. CDR3 nucleotides: TGTGCCTGGAGCAGGGGGCGGACTGAAGCTTTCTTT.

This clone was seen a handful of times. The chain is built from TRBV6-1 and TRBJ2-7, with 7 bases identical to TRBD2. The length of the CDR3 is 15 residues. The germline CDR1 and CDR2 sequences are MNHNS and SASEGT. Unmatched junction bases numbered 10, after V lost 6 bases and J lost 2 bases. In nucleotides, the CDR3 is TGTGCCAGCAGACACACTAGCGAGGGGACCTACGAGCAGTACTTC. This gives the protein CASRHTSEGTYEQYF.

The chain recombines TRBV7-2 with TRBJ2-3, with 8 bases identical to TRBD1. V shed 5 bases and J 1 base; nucleotides not matched to a gene: 14. Germline loops: CDR1 SGHTA, CDR2 FQGNSA. This CDR3 contains 18 residues. The CDR3 sequence: CASSRVGTGAPGTDTQYF. In nucleotides, the CDR3 is TGTGCCAGCAGCCGGGTCGGGACAGGTGCCCCAGGCACAGATACGCAGTATTTT.

This rearrangement joins TRBV5-6 to TRBJ1-5; TRBD1 might be the D (6 bases). V was trimmed by 1 base and J by 6 bases, leaving 14 bases between them. In germline, CDR1 is SGHDT, CDR2 YYEEEE. This CDR3 has 15 amino acids. This chain's CDR3 is CASSLQGSVGQPQHF. The CDR3 bases are TGTGCCAGCAGCTTGCAGGGGTCGGTAGGTCAGCCCCAGCATTTT. Full variable domain (rest looked up from reference TRBV5-6 and TRBJ1-5): DAGVTQSPTHLIKTRGQQVTLRCSPKSGHDTVSWYQQALGQGPQFIFQYYEEEERQRGNFPDRFSGHQFPNYSSELNVNALLLGDSALYLCASSLQGSVGQPQHFGDGTRLSIL.